These 12 T cell receptor beta chains share one sample of origin, sequenced in a study of STAT3 mutations in large granular lymphocyte leukemia. Clones were read by immunoSEQ multiplex PCR, and TCRdb kept only the in-frame ones, dropping some. The sample has tens of thousands of clones, roughly 81% seen once. Their target antigens are unknown. Study outcomes and limitations: Every T-LGLL patient had at least one immunodominant TCRbeta clonotype.

The sample taken for sequencing was PBMCs. The receptors come from a human donor with T large granular lymphocyte leukemia. Some clones in this sample may be carry-over from other donors' samples.

This rearrangement joins TRBV14 to TRBJ1-6; TRBD1 might be the D (5 bases). V lost 4 bases and J lost 2, with 9 bases in between. This CDR3 region has 15 residues. Germline CDR1 reads SGHDN; CDR2 reads FVKESK. The CDR3 loop reads CASSPRQTYNSPLHF. The CDR3 DNA reads TGTGCCAGCAGCCCTCGACAGACCTATAATTCACCCCTCCACTTT.

The chain recombines TRBV4-1 with TRBJ1-4, with D unclear. Trimming left V 0 bases short and J 15 bases short, with 11 bases between. CDR1 and CDR2 from the germline V gene are MGHRA and YSYEKL. The CDR3 runs 12 residues. CDR3 in amino acids: CASSQEEGTLFF. In DNA form, the CDR3 reads TGCGCCAGCAGCCAAGAAGAGGGCACTTTGTTTTTT.

This clone has just a few counts. The V and J genes are TRBV6-6 and TRBJ2-5, with D unclear. The length of the CDR3 is 13 residues. V lost 6 bases and J 0 bases, leaving 8 bases between the germline ends. Germline loops: CDR1 MNHNY, CDR2 SVGAGI (reference sequence). This chain's CDR3 is CASSPRDQETQYF. The CDR3 nucleotides are TGTGCCAGCAGCCCTCGGGACCAAGAGACCCAGTACTTC.

V is TRBV5-6 and J is TRBJ2-6; D is unclear. This CDR3 comprises 14 residues. CDR1 is SGHDT and CDR2 is YYEEEE in the germline V gene. With 4 bases removed from V and 3 bases from J, the gap between germline ends came to 8 bases. CDR3 sequence reads: CASSPPNGANVLTF. CDR3 coding DNA: TGTGCCAGCAGCCCCCCCAATGGGGCCAACGTCCTGACTTTC.

The genes are TRBV4-1 and TRBJ2-5, with 7 bases lining up with TRBD1. Germline CDR1 is MGHRA and CDR2 is YSYEKL. The CDR3 sequence is 15 residues long. V gave up 0 bases and J gave up 4 bases; unmatched junction bases: 5. This CDR3 reads CASSQDSRGRETQYF. The CDR3 nucleotides are TGCGCCAGCAGCCAAGATTCAAGGGGGCGAGAGACCCAGTACTTC.

The rearrangement uses TRBV5-6 and TRBJ2-7; D gene unclear. V shed 4 bases and J shed 5 bases, with 13 bases lying between them. The CDR3 runs 13 residues. Germline lookup yields CDR1 SGHDT and CDR2 YYEEEE. Here the CDR3 DNA reads TGTGCCAGCAGCCGGACGGCGTGGCACGAGCAGTACTTC. Residues: CASSRTAWHEQYF.

The chain recombines TRBV5-1 with TRBJ2-1; 7 bases map to TRBD1. The germline CDR1 and CDR2 sequences are SGHRS and YFSETQ. J was trimmed by 2 bases and V by 2 bases; bases with no gene match: 4. The CDR3 is 15 amino acids. The CDR3 nucleotides read TGCGCCAGCAGCTTTACAGGGGTCACCTACAATGAGCAGTTCTTC. This codes for CASSFTGVTYNEQFF.

The gene calls are TRBV4-2 and TRBJ2-3; 7 bases match TRBD2. The CDR3 is made up of 17 amino acids. Germline-derived CDR1 and CDR2 are LGHNA and YNFKEQ. The trim removed 0 bases at V and 0 bases at J, leaving 6 bases unmatched. The CDR3 bases are TGTGCCAGCAGCCAAGATCGGGGGGAGCAAAGCACAGATACGCAGTATTTT. It yields the protein CASSQDRGEQSTDTQYF.

CDR3 sequence reads: CASSGGQFYGYTF. DNA for the CDR3: TGTGCCAGCAGCGGCGGACAGTTCTATGGCTACACCTTC. V gene TRBV5-4 combines with J gene TRBJ1-2, with a tentative D call TRBD1 (6 bases). The V end lost 4 bases, the J end lost 4 bases, and 11 bases lay between the germline ends. The CDR3 covers 13 residues. CDR1 and CDR2 (germline): SGHNT, YYREEE (reference sequence).

The rearrangement joins TRBV6-5 to TRBJ2-2; TRBD2 matches 9 bases. The CDR3 consists of 16 residues. Germline trimming cut 2 bases from V and 5 bases from J; bases unmatched to any gene: 6. Germline assignment: CDR1 MNHEY and CDR2 SVGAGI. The CDR3 here is CASSYRRGGSTGELFF. CDR3 DNA sequence: TGTGCCAGCAGTTACAGGCGGGGGGGCTCTACCGGGGAGCTGTTTTTT.

V and J are TRBV6-6 and TRBJ1-1; TRBD1 matches 7 bases. Germline V gene data show CDR1 as MNHNY and CDR2 as SVGAGI (reference sequence). The ends lost 6 bases at V and 4 bases at J; junction bases unmatched: 8. This CDR3 comprises 14 residues. In DNA form, the CDR3 reads TGTGCCAGCAGGTTGACAGGGCCCGGCACTGAAGCTTTCTTT. Translated: CASRLTGPGTEAFF.

This clone was counted once. The chain combines TRBV18 with TRBJ2-5; the D is unclear. Per the germline V gene, CDR1 is KGHSH and CDR2 is LQKENI. Trimming removed 4 bases at V and 4 bases at J, with 13 bases between. This CDR3 has 14 residues. CDR3 in DNA: TGTGCCAGCTCACATCCAGCCCTGCGAGAGACCCAGTACTTC. Its translation: CASSHPALRETQYF.